The source of this T cell receptor beta chain is a study of T cells in Graves' hyperthyroidism and ophthalmopathy. The CDR3 totals 13 residues. CDR1 is SGHNT, CDR2 YYREEE, per germline (reference sequence). Deletions cut 4 bases from V and 4 bases from J, with 11 bases between. Amplification of TCR beta CDR3 regions used RNA as the template. The TCR CDR3 first-round RT-PCR relied on the HTBI primer set. A single record per CDR3 protein comes from TCRdb applying MiXCR to the multiplex PCR reads. The repertoire includes some 740,000 distinct CDR3 sequences, less than 15% of them detected once, and about 9.4% sits in the top ten.

Sequencing was done on a sample of blood. This rearrangement joins TRBV5-4 to TRBJ1-2; TRBD1 might be the D (6 bases). The receptor was isolated from a woman between 18 and 30 years old with Graves' hyperthyroidism. CDR3: CASSLGTLYGYTF. The DNA for the CDR3 is TGTGCCAGCAGCCTTGGGACACTCTATGGCTACACCTTC. Variable domain in full (rest from reference TRBV5-4 and TRBJ1-2): ETGVTQSPTHLIKTRGQQVTLRCSSQSGHNTVSWYQQALGQGPQFIFQYYREEENGRGNFPPRFSGLQFPNYSSELNVNALELDDSALYLCASSLGTLYGYTFGSGTRLTVV.